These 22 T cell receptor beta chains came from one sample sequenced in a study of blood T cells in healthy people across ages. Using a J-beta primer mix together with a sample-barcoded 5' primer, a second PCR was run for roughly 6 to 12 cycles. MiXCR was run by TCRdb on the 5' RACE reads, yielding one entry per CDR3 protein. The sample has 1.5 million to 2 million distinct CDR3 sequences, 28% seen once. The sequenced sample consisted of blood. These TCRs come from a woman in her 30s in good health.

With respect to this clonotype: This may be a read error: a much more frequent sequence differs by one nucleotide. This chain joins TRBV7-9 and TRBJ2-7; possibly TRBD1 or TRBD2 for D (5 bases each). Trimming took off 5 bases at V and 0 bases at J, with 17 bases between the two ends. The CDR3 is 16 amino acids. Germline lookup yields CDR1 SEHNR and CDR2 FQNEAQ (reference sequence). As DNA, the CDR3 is TGTGCCAGCAGCCGACCGGGACCAGCGCTCTCCTACGAGCAGTACTTC. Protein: CASSRPGPALSYEQYF.

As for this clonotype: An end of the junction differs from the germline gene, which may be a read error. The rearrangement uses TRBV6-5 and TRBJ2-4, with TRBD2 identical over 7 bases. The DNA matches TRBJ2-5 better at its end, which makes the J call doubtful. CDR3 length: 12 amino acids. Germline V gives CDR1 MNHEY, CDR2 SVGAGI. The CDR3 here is CAGSSGRETQYF. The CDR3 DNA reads TGTGCCGGCAGTAGCGGGCGAGAGACCCAGTACTTC.

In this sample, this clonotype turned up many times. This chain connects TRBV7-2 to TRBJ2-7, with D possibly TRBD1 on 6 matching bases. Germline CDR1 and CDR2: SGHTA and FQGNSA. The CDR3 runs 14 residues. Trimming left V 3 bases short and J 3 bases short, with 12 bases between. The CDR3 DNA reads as TGTGCCAGCAGCTTTACAGGGTTGGGCTACGAGCAGTACTTC. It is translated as CASSFTGLGYEQYF.

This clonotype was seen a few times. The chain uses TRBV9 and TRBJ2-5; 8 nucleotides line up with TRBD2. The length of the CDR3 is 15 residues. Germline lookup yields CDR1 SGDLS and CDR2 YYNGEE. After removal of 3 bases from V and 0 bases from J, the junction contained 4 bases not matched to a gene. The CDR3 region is CASSASGRYQETQYF. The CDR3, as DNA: TGTGCCAGCAGCGCTAGCGGGCGGTACCAAGAGACCCAGTACTTC.

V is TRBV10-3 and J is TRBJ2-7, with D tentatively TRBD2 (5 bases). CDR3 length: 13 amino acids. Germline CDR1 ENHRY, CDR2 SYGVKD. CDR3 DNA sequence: TGTGTCATTAGCGACACCCCGGCCTACGAGCAGTACTTC. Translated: CVISDTPAYEQYF.

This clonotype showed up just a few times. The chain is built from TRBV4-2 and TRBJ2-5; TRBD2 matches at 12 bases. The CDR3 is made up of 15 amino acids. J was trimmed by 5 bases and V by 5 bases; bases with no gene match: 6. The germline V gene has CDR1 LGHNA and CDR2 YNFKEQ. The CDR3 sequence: CASSKTSGGMETQYF. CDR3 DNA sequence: TGTGCCAGCAGCAAGACTAGCGGGGGAATGGAGACCCAGTACTTC.

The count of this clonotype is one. The CDR3: CASSLAGSETNEKLFF. Written as DNA, the CDR3 is TGCGCCAGCAGCTTGGCCGGGAGCGAAACTAATGAAAAACTGTTTTTT. This chain joins TRBV5-1 and TRBJ1-4; unclear D gene. Trimming cost V 0 bases and J 1 base, with 10 bases left between them. The CDR3 contains 16 residues. The germline CDR1 and CDR2 sequences are SGHRS and YFSETQ.

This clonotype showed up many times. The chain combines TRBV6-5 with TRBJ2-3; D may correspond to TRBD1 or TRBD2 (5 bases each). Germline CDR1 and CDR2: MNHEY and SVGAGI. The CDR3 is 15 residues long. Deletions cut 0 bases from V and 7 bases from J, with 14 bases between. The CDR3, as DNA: TGTGCCAGCAGTTACTCTGGGACCCCAGGGAATACGCAGTATTTT. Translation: CASSYSGTPGNTQYF.

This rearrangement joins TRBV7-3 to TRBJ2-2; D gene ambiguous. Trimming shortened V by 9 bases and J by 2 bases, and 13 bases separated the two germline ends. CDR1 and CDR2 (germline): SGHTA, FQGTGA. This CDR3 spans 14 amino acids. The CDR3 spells CASQFGQNTGELFF. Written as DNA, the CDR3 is TGTGCCAGTCAGTTTGGCCAAAACACCGGGGAGCTGTTTTTT. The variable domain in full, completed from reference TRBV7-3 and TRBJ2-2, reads GAGVSQTPSNKVTEKGKYVELRCDPISGHTALYWYRQSLGQGPEFLIYFQGTGAADDSGLPNDRFFAVRPEGSVSTLKIQRTERGDSAVYLCASQFGQNTGELFFGEGSRLTVL.

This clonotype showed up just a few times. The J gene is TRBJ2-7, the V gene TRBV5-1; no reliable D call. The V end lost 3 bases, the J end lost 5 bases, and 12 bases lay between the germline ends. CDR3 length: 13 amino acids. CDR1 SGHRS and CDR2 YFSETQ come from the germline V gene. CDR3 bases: TGCGCCAGCAGCTCCCCCGGGTCTAACGAGCAGTACTTC. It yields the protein CASSSPGSNEQYF.

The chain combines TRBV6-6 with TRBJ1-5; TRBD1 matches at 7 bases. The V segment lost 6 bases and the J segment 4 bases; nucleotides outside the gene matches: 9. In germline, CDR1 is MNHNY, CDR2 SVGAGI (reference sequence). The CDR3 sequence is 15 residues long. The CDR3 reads CASREDRSGNQPQHF. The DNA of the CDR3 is TGTGCCAGCAGAGAGGACAGGTCTGGGAATCAGCCCCAGCATTTT.

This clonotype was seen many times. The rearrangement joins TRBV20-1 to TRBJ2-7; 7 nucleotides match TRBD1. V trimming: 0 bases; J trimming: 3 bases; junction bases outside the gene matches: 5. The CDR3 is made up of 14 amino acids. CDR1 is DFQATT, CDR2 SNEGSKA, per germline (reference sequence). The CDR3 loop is CSARDRQGYYEQYF. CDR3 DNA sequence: TGCAGTGCTAGAGACCGACAGGGATACTACGAGCAGTACTTC.

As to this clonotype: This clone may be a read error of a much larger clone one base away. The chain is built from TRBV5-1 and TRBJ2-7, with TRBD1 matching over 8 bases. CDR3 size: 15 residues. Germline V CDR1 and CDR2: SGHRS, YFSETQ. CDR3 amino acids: CASEPGTGGSYGQYF. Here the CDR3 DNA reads TGCGCCAGCGAACCCGGGACAGGAGGGTCCTACGGGCAGTACTTC.

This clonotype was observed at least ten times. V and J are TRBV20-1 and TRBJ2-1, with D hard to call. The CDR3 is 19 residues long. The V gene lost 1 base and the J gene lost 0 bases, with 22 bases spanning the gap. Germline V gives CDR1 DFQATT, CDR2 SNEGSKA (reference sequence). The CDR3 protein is CSARGWFASLVSSYNEQFF. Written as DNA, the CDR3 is TGCAGTGCTAGAGGCTGGTTTGCTAGTTTGGTAAGCTCCTACAATGAGCAGTTCTTC.

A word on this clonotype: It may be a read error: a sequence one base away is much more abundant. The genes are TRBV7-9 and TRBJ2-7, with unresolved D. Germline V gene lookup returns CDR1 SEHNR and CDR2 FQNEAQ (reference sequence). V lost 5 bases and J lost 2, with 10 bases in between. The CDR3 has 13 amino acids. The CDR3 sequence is CASSSNNAYEQYF. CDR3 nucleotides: TGTGCCAGCAGCAGCAACAACGCCTACGAGCAGTACTTC.

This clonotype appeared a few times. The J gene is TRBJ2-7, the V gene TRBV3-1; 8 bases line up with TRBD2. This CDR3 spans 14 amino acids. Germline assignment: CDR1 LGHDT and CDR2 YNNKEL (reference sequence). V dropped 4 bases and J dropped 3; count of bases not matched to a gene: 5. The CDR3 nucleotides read TGTGCCAGCAGCCTGACTAGCGCTTACTACGAGCAGTACTTC. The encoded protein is CASSLTSAYYEQYF.

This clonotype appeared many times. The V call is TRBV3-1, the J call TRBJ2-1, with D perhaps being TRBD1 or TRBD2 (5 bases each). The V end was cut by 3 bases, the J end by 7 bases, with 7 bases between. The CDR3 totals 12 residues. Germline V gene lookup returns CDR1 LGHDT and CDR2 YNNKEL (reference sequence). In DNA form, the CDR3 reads TGTGCCAGCAGCCAGGGGGTTAATGAGCAGTTCTTC. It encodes CASSQGVNEQFF.

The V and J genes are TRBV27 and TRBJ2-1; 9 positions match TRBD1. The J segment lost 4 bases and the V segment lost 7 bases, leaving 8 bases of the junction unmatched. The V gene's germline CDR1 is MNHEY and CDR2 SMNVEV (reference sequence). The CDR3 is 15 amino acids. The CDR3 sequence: CASTPGTGFYNEQFF. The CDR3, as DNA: TGTGCCAGCACCCCCGGGACAGGGTTTTACAATGAGCAGTTCTTC.

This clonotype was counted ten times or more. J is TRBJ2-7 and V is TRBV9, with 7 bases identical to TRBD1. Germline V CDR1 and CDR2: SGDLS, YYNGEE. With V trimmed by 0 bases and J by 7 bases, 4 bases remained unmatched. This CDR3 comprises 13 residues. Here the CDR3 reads CASSVGPGQEQYF. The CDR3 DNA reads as TGTGCCAGCAGCGTAGGCCCGGGACAGGAGCAGTACTTC.

Here the CDR3 reads CASSLGAAESIQETQYF. The CDR3 DNA is TGCGCCAGCAGCTTGGGGGCGGCAGAATCGATCCAAGAGACCCAGTACTTC. The rearrangement links TRBV5-1 to TRBJ2-5; the D is unclear. V lost 0 bases to trimming and J lost 1 base, with 16 bases between them. Germline V lookup: CDR1 SGHRS, CDR2 YFSETQ. This CDR3 has 17 residues.

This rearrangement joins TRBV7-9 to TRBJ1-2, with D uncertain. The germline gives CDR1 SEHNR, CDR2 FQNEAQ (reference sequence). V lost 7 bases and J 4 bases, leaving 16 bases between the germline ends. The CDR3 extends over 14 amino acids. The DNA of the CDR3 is TGTGCCAGCAACGCGTTCCCCTCTTCCTATGGCTACACCTTC. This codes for CASNAFPSSYGYTF.

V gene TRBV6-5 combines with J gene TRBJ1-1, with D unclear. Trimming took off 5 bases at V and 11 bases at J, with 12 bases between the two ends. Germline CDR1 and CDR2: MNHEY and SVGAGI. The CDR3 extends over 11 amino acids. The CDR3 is CASSRRGLAFF. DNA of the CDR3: TGTGCCAGCAGTAGGAGAGGATTGGCTTTCTTT.